Listed below are T cell receptor beta chains from one sample, sequenced in a study of T cells in Graves' hyperthyroidism and ophthalmopathy. TCRdb ran MiXCR on the multiplex PCR reads and lists one entry per CDR3 protein. The repertoire includes about 580,000 distinct CDR3 sequences, just over 45% of them detected once, and roughly 8.2% sits in the top ten. The sequenced material came from peripheral blood or thyroid tissue (not recorded which). Source of these receptors: a young woman with Graves' hyperthyroidism. The conserved cysteine and the conserved F or W are not part of the CDR3 here.

j_call | cdr3_length | v_call | cdr3_aa
TRBJ1-5 | 13 | TRBV12-3/TRBV12-4 | ASTDRPLGNQPQH
TRBJ1-5 | 11 | TRBV15 | ATSRQGREPQH
TRBJ1-5 | 13 | TRBV7-8 | ASSLALAGGRDEH
TRBJ1-6 | 10 | TRBV18 | ASSAPPSPLH
TRBJ2-5 | 13 | TRBV6-5 | ASSLADRAGETQY
TRBJ1-2 | 10 | TRBV19 | ASNKGRGGYT
TRBJ2-3 | 13 | TRBV12-3/TRBV12-4 | ASSFRGVDTDTQY
TRBJ2-1 | 18 | TRBV10-3 | AISESGTSGVGTSINEQF
TRBJ1-2 | 14 | TRBV15 | ATSALGDSLNYGYT
TRBJ1-3 | 13 | TRBV4-2 | ASSQDGTVGNTIY
TRBJ2-7 | 11 | TRBV4-3 | ASSQAGTYEQY
TRBJ1-2 | 14 | TRBV7-3 | ASSASGGRDEHGYT
TRBJ2-1 | 12 | TRBV7-3 | ASSSTSGRDEQF
TRBJ1-2 | 13 | TRBV6-5 | ASSTRQGALSGYT
TRBJ1-1 | 13 | TRBV5-1 | ASSSYANMNTEAF
TRBJ1-2 | 12 | TRBV9 | ASSRLNTNYGYT
TRBJ1-1 | 9 | TRBV27 | ASSSLDEAF